The 12 T cell receptor beta chains presented below share a single source sample, sequenced in a study of cytomegalovirus exposure and HLA in healthy donors. Measured with immunoSEQ multiplex PCR; TCRdb has only the in-frame clones, and not every one. This repertoire shows 300,000 to 400,000 clones, over 75% found once; its top ten account for over 0.9%. Material for sequencing was PBMCs. These receptors were obtained from a man aged 25 to 40 in good health and CMV-seronegative.

The CDR3: CASSPFQGAEQYF. CDR3 coding DNA: TGTGCCAGTAGTCCCTTTCAGGGGGCCGAGCAGTACTTC. This rearrangement joins TRBV19 to TRBJ2-7; TRBD1 matches 8 bases. Germline V gene data show CDR1 as LNHDA and CDR2 as SQIVND (reference sequence). Trimming removed 5 bases from V and 6 bases from J; junction bases left unmatched: 6. The CDR3 is 13 amino acids.

The V and J genes are TRBV6-6 and TRBJ1-1; D gene ambiguous. CDR1 and CDR2 from the germline V gene are MNHNY and SVGAGI (reference sequence). This CDR3 has 13 amino acids. Trimming cost V 4 bases and J 1 base, with 7 bases left between them. The CDR3 loop reads CASSLQQNTEAFF. CDR3 coding DNA: TGTGCCAGCAGTTTACAGCAGAACACTGAAGCTTTCTTT.

J is TRBJ2-1 and V is TRBV6-5; a possible D gene is TRBD1 (6 bases). The CDR3 has 14 residues. Trimming cost V 6 bases and J 2 bases, with 11 bases left between them. Germline V gene data show CDR1 as MNHEY and CDR2 as SVGAGI. For the CDR3, the DNA is TGTGCCAGCAGACAGAACAGGGCCTACAATGAGCAGTTCTTC. Translating it yields CASRQNRAYNEQFF.

V usage is TRBV6-1 and J usage is TRBJ1-2; D might be TRBD1 (6 bases). V was shortened by 5 bases and J by 5 bases, with 18 bases between the two germline ends. Germline V gene sequence: CDR1 MNHNS, CDR2 SASEGT. The CDR3 extends over 15 amino acids. The CDR3, as DNA: TGTGCCAGCAGTTGGGGGGGCCAAAGCACATATGGCTACACCTTC. Protein product: CASSWGGQSTYGYTF.

V is TRBV19 and J is TRBJ1-6, with 8 bases fitting TRBD1. Looked up from germline, CDR1 is LNHDA and CDR2 is SQIVND (reference sequence). The V and J ends lost 8 bases and 6 bases, in that order; junction bases with no gene match: 3. CDR3 length: 13 residues. CDR3 protein: CASQDRVNSPLHF. The CDR3 bases are TGTGCCAGTCAGGACAGGGTTAATTCACCCCTCCACTTT.

The V and J genes are TRBV19 and TRBJ1-3; D is uncertain. CDR1 and CDR2 from the germline V gene are LNHDA and SQIVND (reference sequence). V gave up 3 bases and J gave up 0 bases, with 6 bases separating them. The CDR3 spans 14 residues. CDR3 sequence reads: CASSIPSSGNTIYF. CDR3 DNA sequence: TGTGCCAGTAGTATCCCCAGCTCTGGAAACACCATATATTTT. Full variable domain (missing parts from reference TRBV19 and TRBJ1-3): DGGITQSPKYLFRKEGQNVTLSCEQNLNHDAMYWYRQDPGQGLRLIYYSQIVNDFQKGDIAEGYSVSREKKESFPLTVTSAQKNPTAFYLCASSIPSSGNTIYFGEGSWLTVV.

This rearrangement joins TRBV4-1 to TRBJ1-6; D unresolved. The CDR3 totals 16 residues. Germline V lookup: CDR1 MGHRA, CDR2 YSYEKL. V was trimmed by 1 base and J by 7 bases, leaving 14 bases between them. CDR3 nucleotides: TGCGCCAGCAGCCAAGTTCTAGGTGTAAGCAATTCACCCCTCCACTTT. It translates to CASSQVLGVSNSPLHF.

About this clone itself: Here the CDR3 omits its conserved ending phenylalanine or tryptophan, so a read error is the likely source. The limits of the CDR3 on the DNA are not certain, so only TCRdb's listed CDR3 is given. This chain joins TRBV1 and TRBJ2-7; the table's TRBD1 call for D was not verified on the DNA. TRBV1 is a documented pseudogene. The CDR3 spans 15 residues, counting both ends. CDR3 protein: CTSSFQTGSTPWGTL.

This chain links TRBV5-1 with TRBJ2-1, with 8 bases fitting TRBD1. With 4 bases clipped from V and 1 base from J, the junction kept 4 bases outside the gene matches. The V gene's germline CDR1 is SGHRS and CDR2 YFSETQ. The length of the CDR3 is 15 residues. CDR3 coding DNA: TGCGCCAGCAGCCGATGGACAGGGTCCTACAATGAGCAGTTCTTC. Translated: CASSRWTGSYNEQFF.

The chain has TRBV5-1 and TRBJ2-2, with 9 bases aligning to TRBD2. V lost 2 bases and J lost 3; bases outside the gene matches: 11. Germline V lookup: CDR1 SGHRS, CDR2 YFSETQ. The CDR3 is made up of 18 amino acids. For the CDR3, the DNA is TGCGCCAGCAGCTTCACCGGGACTAGCTCAGCTTACACCGGGGAGCTGTTTTTT. It is translated as CASSFTGTSSAYTGELFF.

The rearrangement links TRBV6-6 to TRBJ2-1; the D gene is possibly TRBD2 (6 bases). The length of the CDR3 is 15 residues. Germline CDR1 reads MNHNY; CDR2 reads SVGAGI (reference sequence). V lost 3 bases to trimming and J lost 2 bases, with 11 bases between them. In DNA, the CDR3 is TGTGCCAGCAGTTATCAGTGGGGGGCCTACAATGAGCAGTTCTTC. It is translated as CASSYQWGAYNEQFF.

The chain joins TRBV5-1 to TRBJ2-3, with D maybe TRBD2 (6 bases). CDR3 size: 16 residues. V shed 5 bases and J shed 0 bases, with 16 bases lying between them. CDR1 is SGHRS and CDR2 is YFSETQ in the germline V gene. The CDR3 DNA reads TGCGCCAGCAGTGAGGTTGGCGGGACCAGCACAGATACGCAGTATTTT. This codes for CASSEVGGTSTDTQYF.